The clone carrying this T cell receptor (beta chain) was counted only a few times. Antigen: not known. This record belongs to a study of cytomegalovirus exposure and HLA in healthy donors. Study as a whole: Of all 400 or so donors who were genotyped, around 79% belonged to the Caucasian-associated ancestry cluster.

Study-level points and caveats: Other equally common chains were less clonally expanded than HLA-associated TCR beta chains, a later analysis showed.

A multiplex PCR was run with 60 Vbeta primers and 13 Jbeta primers. Method: immunoSEQ multiplex PCR; TCRdb's copy keeps in-frame clones and lacks some. The profile shows approximately 150,000 clones, about four fifths of them singletons. The CDR3 has 15 amino acids. CDR1 and CDR2 from the germline V gene are MDHEN and SYDVKM. Trimming removed 8 bases from V and 3 bases from J; junction bases left unmatched: 8. The sequencing sample was made of PBMCs. V usage is TRBV28 and J usage is TRBJ2-1, with 9 bases aligning to TRBD2. This TCR derives from a man in his fifties in good health and CMV-seropositive. The CDR3 sequence is CASGLAGKDYNEQFF. DNA of the CDR3: TGTGCCAGCGGTCTAGCGGGGAAAGACTACAATGAGCAGTTCTTC.